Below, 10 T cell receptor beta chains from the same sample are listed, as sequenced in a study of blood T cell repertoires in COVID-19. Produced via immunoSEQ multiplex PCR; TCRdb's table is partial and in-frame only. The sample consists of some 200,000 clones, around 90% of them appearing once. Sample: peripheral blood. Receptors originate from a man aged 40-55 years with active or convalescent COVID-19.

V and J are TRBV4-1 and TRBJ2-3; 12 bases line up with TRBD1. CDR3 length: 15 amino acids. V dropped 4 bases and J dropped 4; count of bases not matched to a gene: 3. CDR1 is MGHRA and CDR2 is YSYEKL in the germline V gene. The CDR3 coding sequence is TGCGCCAGCAGCCGGGACAGGGGGCGCGCAGATACGCAGTATTTT. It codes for CASSRDRGRADTQYF.

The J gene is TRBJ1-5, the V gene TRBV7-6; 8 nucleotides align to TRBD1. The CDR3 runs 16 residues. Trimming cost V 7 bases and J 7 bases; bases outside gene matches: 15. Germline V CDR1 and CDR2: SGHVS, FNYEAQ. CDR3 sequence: CASTWGIETGDQPQHF. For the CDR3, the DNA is TGTGCCAGCACCTGGGGGATTGAGACAGGGGACCAGCCCCAGCATTTT.

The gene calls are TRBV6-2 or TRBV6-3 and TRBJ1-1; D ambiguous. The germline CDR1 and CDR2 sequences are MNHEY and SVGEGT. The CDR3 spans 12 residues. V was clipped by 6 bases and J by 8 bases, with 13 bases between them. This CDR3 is CASSLVGTEAFF. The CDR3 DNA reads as TGTGCCAGCAGCCTCGTGGGCACCGAAGCTTTCTTT.

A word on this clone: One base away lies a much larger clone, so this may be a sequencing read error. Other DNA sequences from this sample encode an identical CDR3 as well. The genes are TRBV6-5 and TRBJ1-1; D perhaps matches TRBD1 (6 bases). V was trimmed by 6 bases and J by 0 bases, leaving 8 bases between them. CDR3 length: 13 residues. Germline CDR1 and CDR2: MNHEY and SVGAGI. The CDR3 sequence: CASRGQMNTEAFF. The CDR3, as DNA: TGTGCCAGCAGGGGACAAATGAACACTGAAGCTTTCTTT.

CDR3 loop: CSASRSPTNEKLFF. The CDR3 DNA reads TGCAGTGCTAGTCGGTCACCAACTAATGAAAAACTGTTTTTT. This chain connects TRBV20-1 to TRBJ1-4; no clear D gene. Trimming took 3 bases from V and 0 from J, leaving 8 bases between them. This CDR3 has 14 amino acids. The germline CDR1 and CDR2 sequences are DFQATT and SNEGSKA (reference sequence).

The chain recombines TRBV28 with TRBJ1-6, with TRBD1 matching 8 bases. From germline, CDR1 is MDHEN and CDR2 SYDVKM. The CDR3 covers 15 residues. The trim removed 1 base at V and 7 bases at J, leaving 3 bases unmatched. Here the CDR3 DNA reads TGTGCCAGCAGTTTATTGGGGGACAGGAATTCACCCCTCCACTTT. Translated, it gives CASSLLGDRNSPLHF.

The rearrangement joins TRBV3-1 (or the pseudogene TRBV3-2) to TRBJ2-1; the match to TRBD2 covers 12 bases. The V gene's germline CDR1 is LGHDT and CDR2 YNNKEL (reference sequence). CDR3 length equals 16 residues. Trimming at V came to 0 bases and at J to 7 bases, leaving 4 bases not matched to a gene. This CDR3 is CASSQERLAGDNEQFF. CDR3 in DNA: TGTGCCAGCAGCCAAGAAAGACTAGCGGGGGATAATGAGCAGTTCTTC.

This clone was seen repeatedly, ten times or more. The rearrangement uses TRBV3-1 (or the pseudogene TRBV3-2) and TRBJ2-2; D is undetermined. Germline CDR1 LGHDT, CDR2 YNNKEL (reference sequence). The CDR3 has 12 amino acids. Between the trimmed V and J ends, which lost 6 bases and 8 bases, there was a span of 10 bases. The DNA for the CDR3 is TGTGCCAGCAGTTTGACCAGGGGGGAGCTGTTTTTT. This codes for CASSLTRGELFF.

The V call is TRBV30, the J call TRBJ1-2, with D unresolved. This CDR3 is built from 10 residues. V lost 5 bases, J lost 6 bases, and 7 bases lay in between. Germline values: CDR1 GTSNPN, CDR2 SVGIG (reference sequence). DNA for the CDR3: TGTGCCTGGTACTACCATGGCTACACCTTC. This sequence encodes CAWYYHGYTF.

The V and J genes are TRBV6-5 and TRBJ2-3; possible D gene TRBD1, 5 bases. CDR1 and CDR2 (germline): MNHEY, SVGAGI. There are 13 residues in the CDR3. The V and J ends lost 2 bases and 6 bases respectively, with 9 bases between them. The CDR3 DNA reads TGTGCCAGCAGTTACGCGCAGGGTGATACGCAGTATTTT. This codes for CASSYAQGDTQYF.